This T cell receptor (beta chain) appears in the sequencing data of a study of T cell repertoires in cytomegalovirus infection. Study context: Signatures in public TCR beta sequences pointed to both CMV infection and matching HLA type.

TCRdb processed the reads anew with MiXCR; each CDR3 protein has one entry. The sample shows roughly 280,000 distinct CDR3 sequences, approximately 15% of them seen only once. This clonotype was observed a few times. The V and J ends lost 3 bases and 6 bases respectively, with 8 bases between them. The CDR3 runs 13 residues. Germline CDR1 and CDR2: MGHRA and YSYEKL. The receptor was isolated from a human donor in good health (CMV status not recorded). Some clones in this sample may be carry-over from other donors' samples. Sequencing input: PBMCs. The J gene is TRBJ2-2, the V gene TRBV4-1; no clear D. CDR3: CASSHDGAGELFF. The CDR3 nucleotides are TGCGCCAGCAGCCACGATGGGGCCGGGGAGCTGTTTTTT.